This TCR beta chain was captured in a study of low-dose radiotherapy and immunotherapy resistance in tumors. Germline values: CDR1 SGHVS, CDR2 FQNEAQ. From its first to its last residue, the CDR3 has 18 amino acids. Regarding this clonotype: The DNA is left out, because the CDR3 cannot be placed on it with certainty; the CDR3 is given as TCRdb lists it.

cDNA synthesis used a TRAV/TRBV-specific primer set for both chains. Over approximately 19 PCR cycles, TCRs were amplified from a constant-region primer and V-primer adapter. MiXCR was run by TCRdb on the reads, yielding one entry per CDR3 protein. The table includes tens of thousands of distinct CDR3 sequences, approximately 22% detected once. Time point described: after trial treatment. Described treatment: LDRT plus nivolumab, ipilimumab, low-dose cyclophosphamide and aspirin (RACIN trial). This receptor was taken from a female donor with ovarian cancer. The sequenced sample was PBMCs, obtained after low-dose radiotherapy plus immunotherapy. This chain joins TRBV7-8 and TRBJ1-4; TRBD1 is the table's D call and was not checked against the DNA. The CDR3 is CASSLRLTGGGEKLFFFF.